This record looks at one TCR beta chain sequence and its context. What it binds is not known. The entry originates in a study of shared clonotypes between healthy human individuals. Looking at the study overall: The study used three CD4 naive, three CD4 memory, two CD8 naive and one CD8 memory plate per donor. General study results and limits: In general, naive subsets displayed greater estimated richness than memory subsets did.

Each PCR replicate from the sorted subsets contained around 0.2 ug DNA, which is some 31,000 T cell genomes. Profiled with immunoSEQ multiplex PCR; TCRdb holds only in-frame clones, not every one. The sample holds about 1.5 million clones, approximately 98% seen once. This CDR3 has 13 residues. Germline lookup yields CDR1 MGHRA and CDR2 YSYEKL. Trimming cost V 4 bases and J 2 bases, with 7 bases left between them. The source of this sequence is a man under 40 in good health. The sequenced material came from naive CD4+ T cells sorted from blood. The subset here: CD45RA+ positively selected. The chain couples TRBV4-1 to TRBJ2-3; D is unclear. CDR3 amino acids: CASSPGFTDTQYF. The CDR3, as DNA: TGCGCCAGCAGCCCCGGGTTCACAGATACGCAGTATTTT.